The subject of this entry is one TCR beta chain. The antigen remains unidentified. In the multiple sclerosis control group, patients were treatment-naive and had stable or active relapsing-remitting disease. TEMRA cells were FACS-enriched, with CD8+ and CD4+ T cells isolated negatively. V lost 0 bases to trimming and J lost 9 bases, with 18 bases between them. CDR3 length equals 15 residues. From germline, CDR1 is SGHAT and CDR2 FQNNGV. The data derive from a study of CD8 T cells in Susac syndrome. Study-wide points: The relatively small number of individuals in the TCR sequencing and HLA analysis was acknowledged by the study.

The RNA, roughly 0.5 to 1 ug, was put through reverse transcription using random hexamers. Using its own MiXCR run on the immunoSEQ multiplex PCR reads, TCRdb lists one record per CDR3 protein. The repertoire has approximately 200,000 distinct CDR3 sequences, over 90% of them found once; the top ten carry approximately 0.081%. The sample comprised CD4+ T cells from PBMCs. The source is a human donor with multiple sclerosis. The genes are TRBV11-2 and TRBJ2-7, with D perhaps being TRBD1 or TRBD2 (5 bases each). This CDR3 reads CASSLDSPGAGGQYF. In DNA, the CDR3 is TGTGCCAGCAGCTTAGATAGCCCAGGTGCTGGGGGGCAGTACTTC. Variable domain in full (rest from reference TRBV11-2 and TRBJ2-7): EAGVAQSPRYKIIEKRQSVAFWCNPISGHATLYWYQQILGQGPKLLIQFQNNGVVDDSQLPKDRFSAERLKGVDSTLKIQPAKLEDSAVYLCASSLDSPGAGGQYFGPGTRLTVT.